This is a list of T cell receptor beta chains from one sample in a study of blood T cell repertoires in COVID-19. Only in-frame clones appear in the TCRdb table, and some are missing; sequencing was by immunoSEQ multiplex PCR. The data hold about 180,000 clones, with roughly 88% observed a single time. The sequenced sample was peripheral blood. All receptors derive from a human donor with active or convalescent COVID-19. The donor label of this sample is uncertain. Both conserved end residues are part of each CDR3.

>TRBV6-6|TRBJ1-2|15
CASSLQEFLDPGYTF
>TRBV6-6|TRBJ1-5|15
CASAKGRTFNQPQHF
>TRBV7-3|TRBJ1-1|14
CASSFSPGDTEAFF
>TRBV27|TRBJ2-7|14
CASSLGTYGYEQYF
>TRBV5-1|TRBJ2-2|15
CASSLTGAGTGELFF
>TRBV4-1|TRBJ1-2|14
CASSQGRQPYGYTF
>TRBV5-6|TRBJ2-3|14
CASSLRAGDGTQYF
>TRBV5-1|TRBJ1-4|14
CASSDQGNNEKLFF
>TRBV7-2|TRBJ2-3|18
CASSLAGLAGALTDTQYF
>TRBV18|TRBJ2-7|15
CASSPSRGSSYEQYF
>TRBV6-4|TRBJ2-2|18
CASSLPPGLAGGTGELFF
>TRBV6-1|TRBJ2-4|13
CASSEVTKNIQYF
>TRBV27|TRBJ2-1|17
CASSFRTKSHFAREQFF
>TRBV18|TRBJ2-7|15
CASSPVAGLVYEQYF
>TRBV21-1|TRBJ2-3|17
CASSTRGKVYGTDTQYF
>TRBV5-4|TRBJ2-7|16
CASSRRGLVVSYEQYF
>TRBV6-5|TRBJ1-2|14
CASYRSQGRSGYTF
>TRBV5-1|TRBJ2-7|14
CASSFQREAYEQYF
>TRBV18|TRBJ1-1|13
CASSPQANTEAFF
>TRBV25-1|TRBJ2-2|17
CASSDGTSGSYTGELFF
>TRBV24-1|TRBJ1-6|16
CATSDLYESYNSPLHF
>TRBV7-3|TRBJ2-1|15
CASSLRLAGANEQFF
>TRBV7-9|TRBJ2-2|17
CASSSPSTIRGTGELFF
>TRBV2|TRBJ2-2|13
CATHRGNTGELFF